This TCR beta chain was sequenced during a study of cytomegalovirus exposure and HLA in healthy donors. As concerns this clone: Antigen unknown.

General study results and limits: HLA alleles were associated with 17,000 or so TCR beta sequences in a later analysis at 0.05 false discovery rate.

PCR primers comprised 60 Vbeta and 13 Jbeta primers. Sequencing was performed with immunoSEQ multiplex PCR; in TCRdb, only in-frame clones are kept and a portion is missing. This listing includes about 170,000 clones. The donors gave bone marrow, and they were healthy. Germline values: CDR1 SQVTM, CDR2 ANQGSEA. Between the trimmed V and J ends, which lost 6 bases and 7 bases, there was a span of 15 bases. CDR3 length equals 13 residues. Sequenced: PBMCs. The rearrangement uses TRBV29-1 and TRBJ1-4, with a tentative D call TRBD1 (5 bases). The clonotype was recovered from a young woman in good health and CMV-seropositive. CDR3 in amino acids: CSVLSGGSEKLFF. CDR3 bases: TGCAGCGTATTGTCGGGGGGAAGTGAAAAACTGTTTTTT.